This TCR beta chain was sequenced during a study of blood T cell repertoires in COVID-19. Overall study context: Italy, Spain and the United States were the sources of the convalescent and acute COVID-19 samples.

Study members were between roughly 18 and 100 years old and lived in fewer than 30 US regions. Cohort assignment relied on participant-reported clinical history. The germline V gene has CDR1 LGHNA and CDR2 YNFKEQ. V gave up 0 bases and J gave up 2 bases, with 26 bases separating them. The CDR3 spans 20 residues. Methods used by the authors: It was from reference gene primer amplification that nucleated cell counts were estimated. Sequencing was performed with immunoSEQ multiplex PCR; in TCRdb, only in-frame clones are kept and a portion is missing. From that table come the V and J calls and clone size; the DNA was used to work out D and trimming. The sample gives roughly 430,000 clones, roughly 84% of which show up once; about 1.4% is in the top ten.

The chain is built from TRBV4-2 and TRBJ2-7; no clear D. The sequenced sample was PBMCs or T cells enriched from blood (not recorded which). The TCR sequence derives from a woman younger than 35 who had been exposed to COVID-19. CDR3 region: CASSQDPLVFRSRGTYEQYF. The CDR3 DNA is TGTGCCAGCAGCCAAGATCCCCTCGTGTTTAGGTCTAGAGGAACCTACGAGCAGTACTTC.